These T cell receptor beta chains were read from a single sample in a study of shared clonotypes between healthy human individuals. Data came from immunoSEQ multiplex PCR; TCRdb stores just in-frame clones and leaves some out. The sample records about 650,000 clones, over 95% being singletons. The specimen was naive CD8+ T cells sorted from blood. These receptor sequences come from a woman in her 30s in good health. Both conserved end residues are part of each CDR3. Fields, in order: D gene, V gene, clone size, J gene, CDR3 length, CDR3 DNA, CDR3 protein. A D gene is named only where the DNA matches it firmly. The size entry is marked missing in some rows and otherwise reads once, few, many or a size class.

.	TRBV28	.	TRBJ2-1	16	TGTGCCAGCAGTCAAGGGGGGCTAGCGGTGGGGAATGAGCAGTTCTTC	CASSQGGLAVGNEQFF
.	TRBV19	.	TRBJ1-2	15	TGTGCCAGTAGTAGAAGTGCATGGGACGTCTATGGCTACACCTTC	CASSRSAWDVYGYTF
TRBD2	TRBV7-9	.	TRBJ2-1	14	TGTGCCAGCAGCCATCCTAGCGGGGGCAATGAGCAGTTCTTC	CASSHPSGGNEQFF
TRBD1	TRBV28	.	TRBJ1-2	14	TGTGCCAGCAGTTTTGGGGAGGGGGCTTTGGGCTACACCTTC	CASSFGEGALGYTF
.	TRBV7-9	.	TRBJ2-7	15	TGTGCCAGCAGCTCCCCCCGGGGCGGGAACTACGAGCAGTACTTC	CASSSPRGGNYEQYF
.	TRBV9	.	TRBJ2-1	14	TGTGCCAGCAGCCCCACGGGTTACTACAATGAGCAGTTCTTC	CASSPTGYYNEQFF
.	TRBV16	.	TRBJ2-7	11	TGTGCCAGCAGCCAAGGCTCCGAGCAGTACTTC	CASSQGSEQYF
TRBD1	TRBV15	.	TRBJ1-5	15	TGTGCCACCAGCAGAGACAGGGGGATCAATCAGCCCCAGCATTTT	CATSRDRGINQPQHF
.	TRBV4-1	.	TRBJ2-1	15	TGCGCCAGCAGCCAAGGCAGGGCCAGTGGAGATGAGCAGTTCTTC	CASSQGRASGDEQFF
TRBD1	TRBV5-5	.	TRBJ2-3	16	TGTGCCAGCAGCTTGCCGCACAGGGGGCTGTCAGATACGCAGTATTTT	CASSLPHRGLSDTQYF
.	TRBV5-8	.	TRBJ2-2	12	TGTGCCAGCAGCCTAAACACCGGGGAGCTGTTTTTT	CASSLNTGELFF
TRBD2	TRBV6-5	.	TRBJ2-1	14	TGTGCCAGCACCGGACTAGCGTCGCACAATGAGCAGTTCTTC	CASTGLASHNEQFF
TRBD1	TRBV7-8	once	TRBJ1-2	15	TGTGCCAGCAGCCCCGGGACAGGGTTCAACTATGGCTACACCTTC	CASSPGTGFNYGYTF
.	TRBV28	.	TRBJ1-2	12	TGTGCCAGCAGTTCGGGAGGCCAGGGCTACACCTTC	CASSSGGQGYTF
.	TRBV11-3	.	TRBJ2-1	12	TGTGCCAGCAGCCGATCTGGGAGTGAGCAGTTCTTC	CASSRSGSEQFF